The 2 T cell receptor beta chains in this list originate from one sample, sequenced in a study of blood T cell repertoires in COVID-19. Some clones are missing from TCRdb's copy, which holds only in-frame ones; the method was immunoSEQ multiplex PCR. Here the sample spans some 170,000 clones, more than 70% being singletons. Input material: PBMCs or T cells enriched from blood (not recorded which). The origin of the receptors is a man between 40 and 49 years old who had recovered from COVID-19.

The V call is TRBV10-2, the J call TRBJ1-2; 10 bases match TRBD1. V dropped 3 bases and J dropped 7; count of bases not matched to a gene: 8. The CDR3 consists of 15 residues. Germline CDR1 is WSHSY and CDR2 is SAAADI. The CDR3: CASSDSDRGEAGYTF. DNA of the CDR3: TGCGCCAGCAGTGATTCGGACAGGGGGGAAGCTGGCTACACCTTC.

Remarks on this clone: Other DNA sequences in this specimen translate into the identical CDR3. This chain connects TRBV5-1 to TRBJ1-1; 8 bases fit TRBD1. Trimming took 3 bases from V and 4 from J; bases not matched to a gene: 5. The CDR3 extends over 14 amino acids. In germline, CDR1 is SGHRS, CDR2 YFSETQ. The CDR3, as DNA: TGCGCCAGCAGCTCAGACAGGGGAGGCACTGAAGCTTTCTTT. This sequence encodes CASSSDRGGTEAFF.